Included here is one TCR beta chain sequence, with context. The data originate from a study of T cell changes during pregnancy in multiple sclerosis. Clones were sequenced by immunoSEQ multiplex PCR, and TCRdb holds only the in-frame ones, with some missing. Here the sample spans tens of thousands of clones, just under 95% being singletons. Trimming cost V 5 bases and J 3 bases; bases outside gene matches: 4. Germline V gene lookup returns CDR1 MDHEN and CDR2 SYDVKM. The CDR3 totals 14 residues. This receptor was taken from a female donor with multiple sclerosis, enrolled in a pregnancy study. The rearrangement joins TRBV28 to TRBJ1-3, with 7 nucleotides matching TRBD1. Specimen: peripheral blood, collected in the second trimester of pregnancy. The CDR3 sequence: CASSSYRGGNTIYF. In DNA form, the CDR3 reads TGTGCCAGCAGTAGCTACAGGGGTGGAAACACCATATATTTT. Drawing the rest from reference TRBV28 and TRBJ1-3, the complete variable domain is DVKVTQSSRYLVKRTGEKVFLECVQDMDHENMFWYRQDPGLGLRLIYFSYDVKMKEKGDIPEGYSVSREKKERFSLILESASTNQTSMYLCASSSYRGGNTIYFGEGSWLTVV.